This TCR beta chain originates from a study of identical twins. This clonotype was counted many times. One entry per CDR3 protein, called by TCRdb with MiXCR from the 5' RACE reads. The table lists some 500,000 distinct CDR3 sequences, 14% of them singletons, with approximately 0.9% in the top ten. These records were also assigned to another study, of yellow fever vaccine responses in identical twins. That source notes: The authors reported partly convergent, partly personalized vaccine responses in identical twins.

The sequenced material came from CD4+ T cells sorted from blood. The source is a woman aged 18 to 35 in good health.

CDR3 in amino acids: CSVQNRGYEQYF. The CDR3 region has the DNA TGCAGCGTTCAGAACAGGGGTTACGAGCAGTACTTC. This sequence joins TRBV29-1 and TRBJ2-7; TRBD1 aligns across 7 bases. From germline, CDR1 is SQVTM and CDR2 ANQGSEA. The CDR3 runs to 12 residues. The ends lost 5 bases at V and 4 bases at J; junction bases unmatched: 5.